A few counts support the clone carrying this TCR beta chain. Its antigen is undetermined. CDR3 length equals 13 residues. Germline CDR1 SGHNT, CDR2 YENEEA. V was shortened by 2 bases and J by 3 bases, with 7 bases between the two germline ends. The data were taken from a study of beta chain features in type 1 diabetes. General observations from the study: There was a moderate but significant shortening of TCRB CDR3s in all four CD4+ subsets of Type 1 diabetes patients. Sequencing from cDNA could over-represent high-TCR-expressing cells. In the patient group, naive, central memory and Treg TCRB repertoires seemed more alike than in the healthy donor group.

Expressed TCRB transcripts were sequenced because the entire RNA isolate underwent reverse transcription. An average around 3.3 million reads came from naive, central memory and regulatory T cell samples. The data were produced by immunoSEQ multiplex PCR, yet TCRdb's version contains in-frame clones alone and is incomplete. The data show 130,000 to 150,000 clones, with 10% to 15% seen just once and 1.3% held by the top ten. The sample was central memory CD4+ T cells from blood. This sequence joins TRBV11-3 and TRBJ1-1; D might be TRBD1 (5 bases). The TCR was taken from a man aged 18 to 29 with type 1 diabetes. The DNA for the CDR3 is TGTGCCAGCAGCTTATTCAGGGACACTGAAGCTTTCTTT. Protein product: CASSLFRDTEAFF.